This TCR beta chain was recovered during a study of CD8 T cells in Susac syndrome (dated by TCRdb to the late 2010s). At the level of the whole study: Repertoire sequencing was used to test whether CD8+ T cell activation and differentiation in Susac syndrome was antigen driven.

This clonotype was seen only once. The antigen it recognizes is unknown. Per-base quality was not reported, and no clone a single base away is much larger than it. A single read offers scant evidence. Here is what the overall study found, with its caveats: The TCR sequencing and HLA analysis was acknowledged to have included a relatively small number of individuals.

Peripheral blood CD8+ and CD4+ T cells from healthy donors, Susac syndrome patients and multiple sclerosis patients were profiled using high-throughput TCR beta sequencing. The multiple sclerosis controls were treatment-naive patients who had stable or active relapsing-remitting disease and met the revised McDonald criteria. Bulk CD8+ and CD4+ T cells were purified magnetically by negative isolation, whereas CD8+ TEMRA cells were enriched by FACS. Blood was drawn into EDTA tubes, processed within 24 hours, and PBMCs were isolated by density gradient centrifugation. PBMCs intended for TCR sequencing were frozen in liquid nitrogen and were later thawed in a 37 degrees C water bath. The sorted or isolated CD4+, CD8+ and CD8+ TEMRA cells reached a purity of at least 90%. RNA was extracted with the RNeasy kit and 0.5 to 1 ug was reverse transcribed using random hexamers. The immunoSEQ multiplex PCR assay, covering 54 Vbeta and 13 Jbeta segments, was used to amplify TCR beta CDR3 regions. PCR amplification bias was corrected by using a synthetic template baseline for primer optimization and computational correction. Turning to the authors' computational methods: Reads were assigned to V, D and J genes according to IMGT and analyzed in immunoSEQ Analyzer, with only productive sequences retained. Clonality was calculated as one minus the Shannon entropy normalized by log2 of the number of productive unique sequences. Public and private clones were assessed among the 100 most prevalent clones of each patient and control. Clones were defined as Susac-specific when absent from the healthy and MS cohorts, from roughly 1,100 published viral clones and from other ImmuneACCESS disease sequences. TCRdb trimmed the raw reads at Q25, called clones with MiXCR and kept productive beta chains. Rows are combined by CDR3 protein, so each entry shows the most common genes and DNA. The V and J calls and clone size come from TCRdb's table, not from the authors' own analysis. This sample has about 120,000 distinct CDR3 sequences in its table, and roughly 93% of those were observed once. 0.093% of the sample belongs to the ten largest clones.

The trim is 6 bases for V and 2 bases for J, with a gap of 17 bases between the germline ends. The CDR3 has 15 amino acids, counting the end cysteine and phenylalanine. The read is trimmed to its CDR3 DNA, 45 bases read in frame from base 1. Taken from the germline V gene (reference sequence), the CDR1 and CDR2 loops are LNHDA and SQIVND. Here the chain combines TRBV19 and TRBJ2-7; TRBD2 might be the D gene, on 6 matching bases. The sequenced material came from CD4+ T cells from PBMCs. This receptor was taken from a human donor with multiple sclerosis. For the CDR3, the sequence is CASRSFGGRTYEQYF. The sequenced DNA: TGTGCCAGTAGGTCATTTGGGGGGAGAACCTACGAGCAGTACTTC.